These 3 T cell receptor beta chains originate from one sample sequenced in a study of tumor-infiltrating lymphocytes in primary liver carcinoma. Co-extraction of RNA and DNA was performed on roughly 17-32 mg of unsorted bulk tissue. Total RNA (around 510 ng) served as template for TCR beta cDNA synthesis primed by a constant-region primer. The TCR beta library was amplified through three nested multiplex PCR rounds in a modified ARM-PCR procedure. Each of the first two PCR rounds ran 9 to 11 cycles with TRBV1-TRBV30 forward and C-beta reverse primers. TCRdb reprocessed the multiplex PCR reads with MiXCR, giving one entry per CDR3 protein. The sample has roughly 20,000 distinct CDR3 sequences, approximately 79% seen once. Sequencing was carried out using liver tumor tissue from sampling region 4. Described subset: tumor region T4, right-lateral pole. All receptors come from a woman in her thirties with primary liver carcinoma and hepatitis B virus infection.

Comment on this clonotype: The germline gene is not matched at one end of the junction; a read error may be the cause. The rearrangement uses TRBV2 and TRBJ2-7; 10 nucleotides align to TRBD2. The CDR3 runs to 15 residues. Per the germline V gene, CDR1 is SNHLY and CDR2 is FYNNEI. The CDR3 is CSSSGTSAQDYEQYF. The DNA of the CDR3 is TGTTCCAGCAGTGGGACTAGCGCTCAAGATTACGAGCAGTACTTC.

In regard to this clonotype: One junction end does not reproduce the germline sequence, and a read error may be involved. The rearrangement links TRBV29-1 to TRBJ2-1, with D perhaps matching TRBD1 (6 bases). The length of the CDR3 is 14 residues. Germline V CDR1 and CDR2: SQVTM, ANQGSEA. This chain's CDR3 is CSTATGVTSNKQFF. CDR3 sequence (DNA): TGCAGCACCGCGACAGGAGTAACTTCCAATAAGCAGTTCTTC.

This clonotype occurred once. The chain uses TRBV11-2 and TRBJ1-3; TRBD1 is a possible D gene (6 bases). CDR1 and CDR2 from the germline V gene are SGHAT and FQNNGV. This CDR3 is built from 14 residues. CDR3 in amino acids: CSSLYRETGNTIYF. CDR3 bases: TGTAGCAGCTTATACAGGGAGACTGGAAACACCATATATTTT.